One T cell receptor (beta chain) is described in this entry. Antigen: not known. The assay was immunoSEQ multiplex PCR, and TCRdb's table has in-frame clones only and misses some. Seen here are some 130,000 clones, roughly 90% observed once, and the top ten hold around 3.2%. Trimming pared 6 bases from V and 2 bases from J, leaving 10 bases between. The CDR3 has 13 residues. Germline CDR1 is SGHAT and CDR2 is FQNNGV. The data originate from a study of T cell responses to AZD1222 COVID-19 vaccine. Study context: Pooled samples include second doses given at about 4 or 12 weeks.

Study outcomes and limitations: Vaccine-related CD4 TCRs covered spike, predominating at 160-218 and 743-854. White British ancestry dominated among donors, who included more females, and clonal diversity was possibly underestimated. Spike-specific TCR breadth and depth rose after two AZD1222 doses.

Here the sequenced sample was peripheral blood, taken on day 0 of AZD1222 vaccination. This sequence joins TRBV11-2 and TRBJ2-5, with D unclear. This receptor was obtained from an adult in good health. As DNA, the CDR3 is TGTGCCAGCAGTATGTCCCGGCAAGAGACCCAGTACTTC. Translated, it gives CASSMSRQETQYF.